The 28 T cell receptor beta chains reported below all come from one sample, sequenced in a study of T cell changes during pregnancy in multiple sclerosis. Profiling relied on immunoSEQ multiplex PCR, and the TCRdb table lists in-frame clones only, not all of them. Counted here are tens of thousands of clones, roughly 90% occurring once; the ten biggest clones make up around a tenth. The material was peripheral blood, obtained after pregnancy. The source of these receptors is a female donor in good health, enrolled as a control in a pregnancy study.

This rearrangement joins TRBV12-5 to TRBJ2-5, with D tentatively TRBD1 (5 bases). The CDR3 spans 15 residues. V lost 6 bases and J lost 4, with 18 bases in between. Germline CDR1 reads LGHNT; CDR2 reads FRNRAP. Here the CDR3 reads CASGPQKGPGETQYF. The CDR3, as DNA: TGTGCTAGTGGCCCCCAGAAGGGGCCGGGAGAGACCCAGTACTTC.

The V call is TRBV18, the J call TRBJ1-2, with TRBD1 matching 7 bases. This CDR3 spans 13 amino acids. With V trimmed by 6 bases and J by 5 bases, 6 bases remained unmatched. Germline V lookup: CDR1 KGHSH, CDR2 LQKENI. The CDR3 region is CASSPGTEYGYTF. In DNA form, the CDR3 reads TGTGCCAGCTCCCCCGGGACAGAATATGGCTACACCTTC.

J is TRBJ1-2 and V is TRBV19, with D possibly being TRBD1 (5 bases). Trimming took off 6 bases at V and 9 bases at J, with 20 bases between the two ends. This CDR3 is built from 14 residues. Per germline, CDR1 LNHDA and CDR2 SQIVND (reference sequence). In nucleotides, the CDR3 is TGTGCCAGTAGGCCCCGGGGGGTACTTCTCAGCTACACCTTC. Translation: CASRPRGVLLSYTF.

The chain is built from TRBV7-9 and TRBJ2-3; 11 nucleotides line up with TRBD2. In germline, CDR1 is SEHNR, CDR2 FQNEAQ (reference sequence). J gave up 0 bases and V 5 bases, and 13 bases lay outside the gene matches. The CDR3 length is 19 residues. Here the CDR3 reads CASSPTSGTSGPSTDTQYF. The CDR3 nucleotides read TGTGCCAGCAGCCCGACGTCCGGGACTAGCGGCCCCAGCACAGATACGCAGTATTTT. Based on the CDR3 plus reference TRBV7-9 and TRBJ2-3, the full variable domain is DTGVSQNPRHKITKRGQNVTFRCDPISEHNRLYWYRQTLGQGPEFLTYFQNEAQLEKSRLLSDRFSAERPKGSFSTLEIQRTEQGDSAMYLCASSPTSGTSGPSTDTQYFGPGTRLTVL.

This clone was found once. The V call is TRBV29-1, the J call TRBJ2-5, with TRBD1 matching over 9 bases. The J segment lost 4 bases and the V segment lost 4 bases, leaving 4 bases of the junction unmatched. There are 13 residues in the CDR3. Germline V gene lookup returns CDR1 SQVTM and CDR2 ANQGSEA. CDR3 loop: CSVGTGGRETQYF. CDR3 DNA: TGCAGCGTTGGAACAGGGGGCCGAGAGACCCAGTACTTC.

The gene calls are TRBV6-5 and TRBJ1-1, with TRBD1 as a possible D gene (6 bases). Germline values: CDR1 MNHEY, CDR2 SVGAGI. The CDR3 is 14 amino acids. The germline V and J ends were trimmed by 6 bases and 6 bases, with 17 bases remaining between them. The CDR3 nucleotides are TGTGCCAGCAGCTACGCCCAGGGGCGCGCTGAAGCTTTCTTT. This gives the protein CASSYAQGRAEAFF.

The chain links TRBV6-5 to TRBJ1-5; D is unclear. CDR3 size: 15 residues. Germline V lookup: CDR1 MNHEY, CDR2 SVGAGI. V was shortened by 5 bases and J by 2 bases, with 13 bases between the two germline ends. DNA for the CDR3: TGTGCCAGCAGTACACATAGGGAGGGCAATCAGCCCCAGCATTTT. It encodes CASSTHREGNQPQHF.

This clone appeared a single time. This rearrangement joins TRBV30 to TRBJ2-1; TRBD2 matches at 8 bases. Losses at the gene ends were 3 bases for V and 8 bases for J; bases not matched to a gene: 6. Germline CDR1 and CDR2: GTSNPN and SVGIG (reference sequence). The length of the CDR3 is 13 residues. The CDR3 sequence is CAWRVSGGHEQFF. In DNA, the CDR3 is TGTGCCTGGAGAGTCAGCGGGGGTCATGAGCAGTTCTTC.

V and J are TRBV30 and TRBJ1-2; D perhaps matches TRBD1 (5 bases). Trimming shortened V by 8 bases and J by 6 bases, and 13 bases separated the two germline ends. This CDR3 region has 11 residues. Germline loops: CDR1 GTSNPN, CDR2 SVGIG (reference sequence). CDR3 protein: CAGTTANGYTF. The CDR3 DNA is TGTGCCGGGACGACAGCTAATGGCTACACCTTC. Based on the CDR3 plus reference TRBV30 and TRBJ1-2, the full variable domain is SQTIHQWPATLVQPVGSPLSLECTVEGTSNPNLYWYRQAAGRGLQLLFYSVGIGQISSEVPQNLSASRPQDRQFILSSKKLLLSDSGFYLCAGTTANGYTFGSGTRLTVV.

The chain combines TRBV29-1 with TRBJ1-5; TRBD1 agrees at 7 bases. Germline values: CDR1 SQVTM, CDR2 ANQGSEA. This CDR3 region has 12 residues. J lost 6 bases, V lost 5 bases, and 4 bases had no gene match. CDR3 loop: CSVQQGSQPQHF. The CDR3 nucleotides are TGCAGCGTTCAACAGGGGTCTCAGCCCCAGCATTTT.

The chain links TRBV7-2 to TRBJ2-1, with TRBD1 matching over 7 bases. Trimming at V came to 8 bases and at J to 6 bases, leaving 4 bases not matched to a gene. CDR1 is SGHTA and CDR2 is FQGNSA in the germline V gene. CDR3 length equals 12 residues. In nucleotides, the CDR3 is TGTGCCAGCGGCCGACAGGGCAATGAGCAGTTCTTC. Translating gives CASGRQGNEQFF.

This chain connects TRBV5-1 to TRBJ1-1; D is uncertain. V lost 2 bases, J lost 1 base, and 6 bases lay in between. Germline V gives CDR1 SGHRS, CDR2 YFSETQ. This CDR3 contains 13 residues. The CDR3 nucleotides read TGCGCCAGCAGCTTAGGGAGGAACACTGAAGCTTTCTTT. Protein product: CASSLGRNTEAFF.

The gene calls are TRBV30 and TRBJ2-5; maybe TRBD2 (6 bases). V was cut by 1 base and J by 5 bases, with 11 bases left in between. In germline, CDR1 is GTSNPN, CDR2 SVGIG (reference sequence). This CDR3 is built from 13 residues. This chain's CDR3 is CAWSEGDWETQYF. The CDR3 DNA sequence: TGTGCCTGGAGTGAAGGGGACTGGGAGACCCAGTACTTC.

The gene calls are TRBV30 and TRBJ1-4; a weak D match, TRBD1 (6 bases). The CDR3 has 13 amino acids. Germline V gene data show CDR1 as GTSNPN and CDR2 as SVGIG (reference sequence). V was clipped by 5 bases and J by 4 bases, with 11 bases between them. The DNA for the CDR3 is TGTGCCTGGGAACAGGGTAGTAATGAAAAACTGTTTTTT. It translates to CAWEQGSNEKLFF. The full variable domain, with the rest looked up from reference TRBV30 and TRBJ1-4, is SQTIHQWPATLVQPVGSPLSLECTVEGTSNPNLYWYRQAAGRGLQLLFYSVGIGQISSEVPQNLSASRPQDRQFILSSKKLLLSDSGFYLCAWEQGSNEKLFFGSGTQLSVL.

This chain joins TRBV14 and TRBJ1-5; 8 nucleotides agree with TRBD1. The germline gives CDR1 SGHDN, CDR2 FVKESK. V lost 2 bases and J lost 5; bases outside the gene matches: 8. CDR3 length: 16 residues. The CDR3 sequence: CASSQSQGAQHQPQHF. In DNA form, the CDR3 reads TGTGCCAGCAGCCAAAGCCAGGGGGCTCAGCATCAGCCCCAGCATTTT.

A few counts support this clone. The chain has TRBV19 and TRBJ1-6; possible D gene TRBD1, 6 bases. Trimming removed 5 bases at V and 9 bases at J, with 17 bases between. CDR3 length: 15 residues. CDR1 is LNHDA, CDR2 SQIVND, per germline (reference sequence). The DNA of the CDR3 is TGTGCCAGTAGTGCCACGGACAGAATCAGTTCACCCCTCCACTTT. This encodes CASSATDRISSPLHF. Combining the CDR3 with reference TRBV19 and TRBJ1-6 gives the whole variable domain DGGITQSPKYLFRKEGQNVTLSCEQNLNHDAMYWYRQDPGQGLRLIYYSQIVNDFQKGDIAEGYSVSREKKESFPLTVTSAQKNPTAFYLCASSATDRISSPLHFGNGTRLTVT.

Written as DNA, the CDR3 is TGTGCCAGGGAAGAAGCGGGACTAGCCCACCTCCGCGATACGCAGTATTTT. It specifies CAREEAGLAHLRDTQYF. The chain carries TRBV6-4 and TRBJ2-3, with TRBD2 matching 9 bases. The V gene end was trimmed by 9 bases and the J gene end by 6 bases; junction bases not matched to a gene: 19. The germline gives CDR1 MRHNA, CDR2 SNTAGT. The CDR3 spans 17 residues.

The chain links TRBV29-1 to TRBJ2-5; 11 nucleotides line up with TRBD2. This CDR3 has 14 residues. The junction had 4 bases not matched to a gene; V was cut back by 6 bases and J by 1 base. Per the germline V gene, CDR1 is SQVTM and CDR2 is ANQGSEA. The CDR3 is CSVSGLAGQETQYF. Written as DNA, the CDR3 is TGCAGCGTCTCTGGACTAGCGGGCCAAGAGACCCAGTACTTC. The complete variable domain, with remaining parts taken from reference TRBV29-1 and TRBJ2-5, reads SAVISQKPSRDICQRGTSLTIQCQVDSQVTMMFWYRQQPGQSLTLIATANQGSEATYESGFVIDKFPISRPNLTFSTLTVSNMSPEDSSIYLCSVSGLAGQETQYFGPGTRLLVL.

V and J are TRBV11-2 and TRBJ1-2; 9 bases line up with TRBD1. CDR1 SGHAT and CDR2 FQNNGV come from the germline V gene. V lost 5 bases to trimming and J lost 4 bases; unmatched junction nucleotides: 17. The CDR3 totals 18 residues. The CDR3 sequence: CASSGPRDRELLGYGYTF. The CDR3 nucleotides read TGTGCCAGCAGCGGGCCCCGGGACAGGGAATTGCTGGGCTATGGCTACACCTTC.

This clone appeared once. V and J are TRBV6-6 and TRBJ1-1; 9 bases line up with TRBD1. CDR1 and CDR2 from the germline V gene are MNHNY and SVGAGI (reference sequence). V was clipped by 0 bases and J by 6 bases; unmatched bases: 2. CDR3 length: 14 residues. This CDR3 reads CASSYSGTGSEAFF. The CDR3 DNA reads as TGTGCCAGCAGTTACTCTGGGACAGGGTCTGAAGCTTTCTTT.

The chain is built from TRBV13 and TRBJ2-3; D perhaps matches TRBD2 (5 bases). Trimming stripped 2 bases from V and 0 bases from J, with 9 bases between. CDR1 PRHDT and CDR2 FYEKMQ come from the germline V gene (reference sequence). The CDR3 totals 15 residues. CDR3 coding DNA: TGTGCCAGCAGCTTAAGGTTAGCGAGCACAGATACGCAGTATTTT. Translating gives CASSLRLASTDTQYF.

This clone was seen once. The CDR3 DNA sequence: TGTGCCAGCAGGGGCTACACAGATACGCAGTATTTT. This gives the protein CASRGYTDTQYF. The chain joins TRBV9 to TRBJ2-3; D ambiguous. This CDR3 is built from 12 residues. The ends were cut back, 5 bases at V and 2 bases at J, with 6 bases in the middle. Germline V gives CDR1 SGDLS, CDR2 YYNGEE. The full variable domain, completed using reference TRBV9 and TRBJ2-3, is DSGVTQTPKHLITATGQRVTLRCSPRSGDLSVYWYQQSLDQGLQFLIQYYNGEERAKGNILERFSAQQFPDLHSELNLSSLELGDSALYFCASRGYTDTQYFGPGTRLTVL.

The rearrangement links TRBV2 to TRBJ2-7; D gene uncertain. CDR1 SNHLY and CDR2 FYNNEI come from the germline V gene. This CDR3 contains 14 residues. Trimming removed 2 bases from V and 0 bases from J, with 8 bases in between. CDR3 region: CASSESRVSYEQYF. In DNA form, the CDR3 reads TGTGCCAGCAGTGAATCCCGGGTCTCCTACGAGCAGTACTTC.

For the CDR3, the DNA is TGTGCCAGCGACAGGATGAATGAGCAGTTCTTC. It yields the protein CASDRMNEQFF. V is TRBV6-1 and J is TRBJ2-1; D possibly corresponds to TRBD1 (6 bases). The germline V gene encodes CDR1 MNHNS and CDR2 SASEGT. Trimming took off 8 bases at V and 7 bases at J, with 9 bases between the two ends. This CDR3 comprises 11 residues.

This chain connects TRBV5-4 to TRBJ2-6; D is possibly TRBD1 (5 bases). Per the germline V gene, CDR1 is SGHNT and CDR2 is YYREEE (reference sequence). This CDR3 comprises 16 residues. Trimming shortened V by 5 bases and J by 0 bases, and 12 bases separated the two germline ends. The CDR3 loop is CASRRTRNSGANVLTF. The CDR3 region has the DNA TGTGCCAGCAGGAGGACAAGGAACTCTGGGGCCAACGTCCTGACTTTC.

The rearrangement uses TRBV5-6 and TRBJ2-7; 11 positions agree with TRBD1. In germline, CDR1 is SGHDT, CDR2 YYEEEE. The CDR3 covers 16 residues. V lost 0 bases, J lost 1 base, and 3 bases stayed unmatched. The CDR3: CASSLADRGLSYEQYF. The CDR3 DNA is TGTGCCAGCAGCTTGGCGGACAGGGGGCTATCCTACGAGCAGTACTTC. Filled out from reference TRBV5-6 and TRBJ2-7, the complete variable domain reads DAGVTQSPTHLIKTRGQQVTLRCSPKSGHDTVSWYQQALGQGPQFIFQYYEEEERQRGNFPDRFSGHQFPNYSSELNVNALLLGDSALYLCASSLADRGLSYEQYFGPGTRLTVT.

The J gene is TRBJ2-1, the V gene TRBV6-5; tentative D call: TRBD1 (5 bases). Germline CDR1 reads MNHEY; CDR2 reads SVGAGI. The CDR3 spans 14 residues. V dropped 6 bases and J dropped 5 bases, with 14 bases sitting between them. CDR3 coding DNA: TGTGCCAGCAGCTTCCAGGGTTCGCACAATGAGCAGTTCTTC. This gives the protein CASSFQGSHNEQFF.

This rearrangement joins TRBV5-5 to TRBJ2-1, with a tentative D call TRBD1 (6 bases). V shed 3 bases and J shed 4 bases, with 20 bases lying between them. The CDR3 has 17 amino acids. CDR1 and CDR2 (germline): SGHKS, YYEKEE (reference sequence). The CDR3 spells CASSSIPSGHSYNEQFF. Here the CDR3 DNA reads TGTGCCAGCAGCTCAATCCCCTCGGGACATTCGTACAATGAGCAGTTCTTC.